A single sample is the source of the 26 T cell receptor beta chains below, sequenced in a study of CD8 T cells in ankylosing spondylitis. TCRdb passed the 5' RACE reads through MiXCR, listing each CDR3 protein once. The sample comprises about 130,000 distinct CDR3 sequences, about 6.4% of which are singletons, and 9% to 15% rests with the top ten. Material: blood, either unsorted or a sorted T cell fraction (not recorded which). These receptor sequences come from a male donor with ankylosing spondylitis or in good health (not recorded which).

At least ten counts were recorded for this clonotype. The genes are TRBV30 and TRBJ1-2; D is undetermined. Trimming took 3 bases from V and 4 from J, leaving 18 bases between them. CDR3 length: 15 residues. Germline loops: CDR1 GTSNPN, CDR2 SVGIG (reference sequence). The CDR3 DNA reads TGTGCCTGGAGGGAAAACTCGGCCGGTGGCTATGGCTACACCTTC. Its protein product is CAWRENSAGGYGYTF.

This clonotype was recorded at least ten times. The chain employs TRBV27 and TRBJ1-1, with D perhaps TRBD1 (5 bases). The CDR3 extends over 13 amino acids. Germline V lookup: CDR1 MNHEY, CDR2 SMNVEV (reference sequence). Between the trimmed V and J ends, which lost 6 bases and 2 bases, there was a span of 10 bases. CDR3: CASRQGGNTEAFF. The CDR3 DNA reads TGTGCCAGCAGGCAGGGCGGAAACACTGAAGCTTTCTTT.

This clonotype was detected a few times. The CDR3 reads CASSSTRGIYNEQFF. The CDR3 coding sequence is TGCGCCAGCAGCTCTACTCGCGGGATCTACAATGAGCAGTTCTTC. The J gene is TRBJ2-1, the V gene TRBV5-1; D may be TRBD2 (6 bases). Looked up from germline, CDR1 is SGHRS and CDR2 is YFSETQ. V was cut by 3 bases and J by 3 bases, with 13 bases left in between. CDR3 length: 15 amino acids.

This clonotype was seen repeatedly, ten times or more. The chain joins TRBV5-1 to TRBJ2-3; D is possibly TRBD1 or TRBD2 (5 bases each). Germline-derived CDR1 and CDR2 are SGHRS and YFSETQ. The length of the CDR3 is 17 residues. V lost 5 bases, J lost 6 bases, and 25 bases lay in between. CDR3 nucleotides: TGCGCCAGCAGGTCCGGACCTTCGTCGGGGCACTTTGATACGCAGTATTTT. It specifies CASRSGPSSGHFDTQYF.

This clonotype was observed many times. The gene calls are TRBV20-1 and TRBJ1-2; 7 nucleotides line up with TRBD1. This CDR3 has 13 residues. After removal of 2 bases from V and 12 bases from J, the junction contained 12 bases not matched to a gene. Germline CDR1 is DFQATT and CDR2 is SNEGSKA (reference sequence). The DNA for the CDR3 is TGCAGTGCTAGAATCGATCCGGGACAGCGGGACACCTTC. It is translated as CSARIDPGQRDTF.

This clonotype was counted ten times or more. The chain has TRBV6-1 and TRBJ2-7; 9 bases match TRBD1. From germline, CDR1 is MNHNS and CDR2 SASEGT. This CDR3 has 15 amino acids. The J segment lost 3 bases and the V segment lost 7 bases, leaving 10 bases of the junction unmatched. In DNA form, the CDR3 reads TGTGCCAGCAAACTCCTGGGACAGGGAAACTACGAGCAGTACTTC. Its protein is CASKLLGQGNYEQYF.

The chain links TRBV7-3 to TRBJ2-1; 11 bases are a match to TRBD2. The germline gives CDR1 SGHTA, CDR2 FQGTGA. The junction had 9 bases not matched to a gene; V was cut back by 5 bases and J by 12 bases. CDR3 length equals 14 residues. CDR3 in DNA: TGTGCCAGCAGCAAGCTTACTAGCGGGAGCGGGCAGTTCTTC. It specifies CASSKLTSGSGQFF.

The table lists this clonotype with many counts. The chain employs TRBV20-1 and TRBJ2-3; 10 bases fit TRBD2. CDR1 is DFQATT and CDR2 is SNEGSKA in the germline V gene (reference sequence). The trim removed 2 bases at V and 4 bases at J, leaving 15 bases unmatched. The CDR3 consists of 18 residues. In DNA, the CDR3 is TGCAGTGCTAGATCCCCCCTTAGAGCGGGAGGGCCGGCAGATACGCAGTATTTT. This translates into CSARSPLRAGGPADTQYF.

This clonotype was observed at least ten times. The chain uses TRBV7-3 and TRBJ2-1; TRBD2 matches at 8 bases. Germline V CDR1 and CDR2: SGHTA, FQGTGA. Trimming took 3 bases from V and 7 from J; bases not matched to a gene: 8. The CDR3 has 15 residues. The CDR3 is CASSFSGGASNEQFF. CDR3 nucleotides: TGTGCCAGCAGCTTTTCCGGGGGGGCCTCTAATGAGCAGTTCTTC.

Many counts were recorded for this clonotype. The gene calls are TRBV28 and TRBJ2-6; TRBD1 agrees at 9 bases. The germline V gene has CDR1 MDHEN and CDR2 SYDVKM. V shed 4 bases and J 2 bases; nucleotides not matched to a gene: 12. CDR3 length: 19 residues. CDR3 protein: CASSSGQGFMWTGANVLTF. DNA for the CDR3: TGTGCCAGCAGTTCGGGACAGGGTTTCATGTGGACTGGGGCCAACGTCCTGACTTTC.

This clonotype showed up many times. V gene TRBV5-5 combines with J gene TRBJ2-1; D gene unclear. This CDR3 contains 12 residues. V shed 6 bases and J shed 9 bases, with 13 bases lying between them. CDR1 and CDR2 from the germline V gene are SGHKS and YYEKEE (reference sequence). As DNA, the CDR3 is TGTGCCAGCACCCTGGACCGCGGTGAGCAGTTCTTC. Its protein product is CASTLDRGEQFF. Supplemented by reference TRBV5-5 and TRBJ2-1, the full variable domain reads DAGVTQSPTHLIKTRGQQVTLRCSPISGHKSVSWYQQVLGQGPQFIFQYYEKEERGRGNFPDRFSARQFPNYSSELNVNALLLGDSALYLCASTLDRGEQFFGPGTRLTVL.

This clonotype was counted at least ten times. The chain carries TRBV12-3 or TRBV12-4 and TRBJ2-7; 7 bases line up with TRBD1. The V segment lost 6 bases and the J segment 7 bases; nucleotides outside the gene matches: 12. The CDR3 spans 14 residues. CDR3 sequence reads: CASSPTPQGMEQYF. In DNA form, the CDR3 reads TGTGCCAGCAGCCCAACCCCACAGGGGATGGAGCAGTACTTC.

This clonotype was counted many times. The chain uses TRBV12-3 or TRBV12-4 and TRBJ1-1; 8 bases fit TRBD1. The CDR3 sequence is 14 residues long. V lost 1 base to trimming and J lost 6 bases; unmatched junction nucleotides: 4. This CDR3 is CASSLVPGGSEAFF. The CDR3 nucleotides are TGTGCCAGCAGTTTAGTCCCAGGGGGCTCTGAAGCTTTCTTT.

This clonotype was counted many times. The chain links TRBV12-3 or TRBV12-4 to TRBJ1-1; D gene uncertain. The CDR3 has 11 amino acids. V gave up 9 bases and J gave up 0 bases, with 5 bases separating them. This chain's CDR3 is CASEMNTEAFF. The CDR3 nucleotides are TGTGCCAGTGAAATGAACACTGAAGCTTTCTTT.

This clonotype has a count of ten or more. The chain joins TRBV20-1 to TRBJ1-5; D is unclear. This CDR3 region has 16 residues. Germline-derived CDR1 and CDR2 are DFQATT and SNEGSKA (reference sequence). Trimming took off 0 bases at V and 4 bases at J, with 16 bases between the two ends. The CDR3 loop is CSARDAGSRPNQPQHF. CDR3 sequence (DNA): TGCAGTGCTAGAGATGCAGGCTCGAGGCCTAATCAGCCCCAGCATTTT.

With regard to this clonotype: A much larger clone differs by one base, so this may be a read error. J is TRBJ1-1 and V is TRBV7-2, with D possibly TRBD1 on 6 matching bases. Trimming took off 5 bases at V and 12 bases at J, with 22 bases between the two ends. The germline CDR1 and CDR2 sequences are SGHTA and FQGNSA. The CDR3 extends over 14 amino acids. The chain's CDR3 is CASSAASGAQLTFF. The CDR3 DNA sequence: TGTGCCAGCAGCGCCGCCTCGGGGGCACAACTCACTTTCTTT.

This clonotype turned up a few times. In nucleotides, the CDR3 is TGTGCCAGCCGGGATAGCAATCAGCCCCAGCATTTT. This codes for CASRDSNQPQHF. The chain carries TRBV19 and TRBJ1-5, with D uncertain. Germline loops: CDR1 LNHDA, CDR2 SQIVND (reference sequence). The CDR3 is 12 residues long. The V end was cut by 9 bases, the J end by 0 bases, with 6 bases between.

This clonotype was observed at least ten times. V is TRBV5-1 and J is TRBJ1-1; D perhaps matches TRBD1 (5 bases). The V end was cut by 4 bases, the J end by 4 bases, with 11 bases between. The CDR3 is 13 amino acids. Germline V gene data show CDR1 as SGHRS and CDR2 as YFSETQ. The CDR3 nucleotides read TGCGCCAGCAGCGCCGATGACAGCACTGAAGCTTTCTTT. This codes for CASSADDSTEAFF.

This clonotype came up many times. The chain has TRBV12-3 or TRBV12-4 and TRBJ2-5, with a tentative D call TRBD1 (7 bases). The CDR3 has 16 amino acids. V lost 3 bases, J lost 5 bases, and 19 bases lay in between. CDR3 amino acids: CASSFGRRGHQETQYF. As DNA, the CDR3 is TGTGCCAGCAGTTTTGGAAGGAGGGGGCATCAGGAGACCCAGTACTTC.

This clonotype appeared many times. The CDR3 reads CSARDSRDREKGGQFF. DNA of the CDR3: TGCAGTGCTAGAGATTCCCGGGACAGGGAGAAGGGTGGGCAGTTCTTC. The chain joins TRBV20-1 to TRBJ2-1, with 9 positions matching TRBD1. V dropped 0 bases and J dropped 12; count of bases not matched to a gene: 15. CDR1 is DFQATT, CDR2 SNEGSKA, per germline (reference sequence). The CDR3 contains 16 residues.

The sample holds many counts of this clonotype. The V and J genes are TRBV20-1 and TRBJ2-7; TRBD2 aligns across 13 bases. V lost 5 bases, J lost 5 bases, and 6 bases stayed unmatched. The CDR3 is 14 residues long. Germline V gene sequence: CDR1 DFQATT, CDR2 SNEGSKA (reference sequence). The CDR3 DNA reads TGCAGTGCTGTTACTAGCGGGAGGGCTCACGAGCAGTACTTC. Its translation is CSAVTSGRAHEQYF.

The CDR3 DNA follows: TGCAGGTCGGGTGTCGGCACTGAAGCTTTCTTT. Protein sequence: CRSGVGTEAFF. J is TRBJ1-1 and V is TRBV29-1; no definite D call. CDR1 and CDR2 from the germline V gene are SQVTM and ANQGSEA. The CDR3 totals 11 residues.

This clonotype was counted ten times or more. V usage is TRBV5-1 and J usage is TRBJ1-2, with TRBD1 identical over 7 bases. The CDR3 has 15 amino acids. The germline CDR1 and CDR2 sequences are SGHRS and YFSETQ. V lost 0 bases, J lost 2 bases, and 4 bases stayed unmatched. CDR3 residues: CASSLGQGVNYGYTF. In nucleotides, the CDR3 is TGCGCCAGCAGCTTGGGACAGGGAGTGAACTATGGCTACACCTTC.

This clonotype has at least ten counts. The rearrangement joins TRBV20-1 to TRBJ1-1; a weak D match, TRBD1 (6 bases). V lost 7 bases, J lost 1 base, and 16 bases lay in between. CDR1 and CDR2 (germline): DFQATT, SNEGSKA (reference sequence). The CDR3 consists of 14 residues. CDR3: CSGWKGGTNTEAFF. The DNA of the CDR3 is TGCAGTGGGTGGAAGGGGGGAACGAACACTGAAGCTTTCTTT.

Points on this clonotype: Germline and junction disagree at one end, which may indicate a read error. The chain employs TRBV11-2 and TRBJ2-5; a possible D gene is TRBD2 (6 bases). Germline V lookup: CDR1 SGHAT, CDR2 FQNNGV. The CDR3 spans 13 residues. The CDR3 sequence: CASSLAGEETQHF. The CDR3 DNA is TGTGCCAGCAGCTTAGCGGGAGAAGAGACCCAGCACTTC.

This clonotype was counted at least ten times. The CDR3 is CASSLAGGGYTF. Written as DNA, the CDR3 is TGCGCCAGCAGCTTGGCGGGGGGTGGCTACACCTTC. The J gene is TRBJ1-2, the V gene TRBV5-1; D is perhaps TRBD1 (5 bases). The CDR3 is 12 residues long. In germline, CDR1 is SGHRS, CDR2 YFSETQ. Trimming left V 0 bases short and J 7 bases short, with 7 bases between.